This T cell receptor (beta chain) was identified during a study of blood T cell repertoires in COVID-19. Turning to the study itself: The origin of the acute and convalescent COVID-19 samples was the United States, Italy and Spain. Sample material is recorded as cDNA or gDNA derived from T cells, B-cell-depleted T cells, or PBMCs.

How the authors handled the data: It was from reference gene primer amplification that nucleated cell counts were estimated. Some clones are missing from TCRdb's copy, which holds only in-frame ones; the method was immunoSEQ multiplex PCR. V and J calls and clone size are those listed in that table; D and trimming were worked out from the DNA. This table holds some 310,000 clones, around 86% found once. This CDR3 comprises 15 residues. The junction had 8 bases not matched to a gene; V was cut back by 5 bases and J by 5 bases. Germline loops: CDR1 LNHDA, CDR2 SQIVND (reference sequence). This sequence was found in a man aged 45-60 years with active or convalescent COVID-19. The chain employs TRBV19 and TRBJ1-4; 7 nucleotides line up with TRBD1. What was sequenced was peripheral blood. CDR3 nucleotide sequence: TGTGCCAGTAGTCTTTTTTCGGACAGGAATGAAAAACTGTTTTTT. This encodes CASSLFSDRNEKLFF. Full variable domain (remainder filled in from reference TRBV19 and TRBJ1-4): DGGITQSPKYLFRKEGQNVTLSCEQNLNHDAMYWYRQDPGQGLRLIYYSQIVNDFQKGDIAEGYSVSREKKESFPLTVTSAQKNPTAFYLCASSLFSDRNEKLFFGSGTQLSVL.